The source of this TCR beta chain is a study of T cell repertoires in cytomegalovirus infection. Overall study context: CMV infection plus the matching HLA type was flagged by public TCR beta signatures. Notes on the study in general: Cumulative frequency of public TCR beta families picked out carriers of CMV plus the relevant HLA.

Via MiXCR, TCRdb re-called the reads, giving one row per CDR3 protein. Of about 130,000 distinct CDR3 sequences in the sample, about 24% were seen once. CDR1 SGHTA and CDR2 FQGNSA come from the germline V gene. V shed 1 base and J shed 10 bases, with 11 bases lying between them. The CDR3 length is 14 residues. The table lists this clonotype with many counts. The antigen is not known. The TCR sequence derives from a human donor in good health (CMV status not recorded). Some clones in this sample may be carry-over from other donors' samples. Sequenced sample: PBMCs, sequenced either directly or after in vitro stimulation (not recorded which). V and J are TRBV7-2 and TRBJ1-6; no reliable D call. CDR3 coding DNA: TGTGCCAGCAGCTTAGATATCCTCGCCTCACCCCTCCACTTT. Its translation is CASSLDILASPLHF.